The rows below give T cell receptor beta chains drawn from one sample of a study of blood T cell repertoires in COVID-19. Measured with immunoSEQ multiplex PCR; TCRdb has only the in-frame clones, and not every one. The table has 360,000 or so clones, roughly 87% seen once; the top ten hold 3.9%. Material for sequencing was peripheral blood. These receptors were taken from a woman aged 55-69 years with COVID-19, enrolled during active disease. Each CDR3 is given with its conserved first and last residue. The D gene is left open where the match is weak.

len	v_gene	d_gene	j_gene	CDR3aa
15	TRBV27	TRBD1	TRBJ1-4	CASREYDRGSEKLFF
13	TRBV6-5	-	TRBJ1-6	CASSYQNNSPLHF
13	TRBV18	-	TRBJ2-7	CASSNADTYEQYF
15	TRBV27	-	TRBJ1-2	CASSSFLTKTYGYTF
14	TRBV6-1	-	TRBJ1-2	CASSEGGDLRGYTF
17	TRBV6-6	TRBD2	TRBJ2-3	CASSPGLAGGFTDTQYF
13	TRBV28	-	TRBJ2-5	CASSLGQLGTQYF
15	TRBV12-5	TRBD1	TRBJ1-1	CASGLPQGMGTEAFF
17	TRBV19	TRBD1	TRBJ1-2	CASSKTSDRVRDYGYTF
22	TRBV18	TRBD1	TRBJ2-3	CASSPTFGTGGQLAISTDTQYF
13	TRBV5-5	-	TRBJ1-5	CASSAGLSQPQHF
15	TRBV2	-	TRBJ2-7	CASRSPDTRGREQYF
16	TRBV19	TRBD1	TRBJ2-6	CATLDRASSGANVLTF
16	TRBV2	-	TRBJ2-2	CASSRGIGGNTGELFF
13	TRBV29-1	-	TRBJ1-2	CSVMGLGASGYTF
16	TRBV29-1	TRBD1	TRBJ2-5	CSVVRFPDRGGETQYF
16	TRBV5-1	TRBD2	TRBJ2-3	CASSSRPGGAQDTQYF
13	TRBV28	TRBD1	TRBJ1-2	CASSFAGGNGYTF
15	TRBV19	TRBD1	TRBJ1-2	CASSTTQDRGHGYTF
14	TRBV10-2	-	TRBJ1-2	CASSRGLLNYGYTF
15	TRBV7-2	-	TRBJ1-4	CASSTPNLGGGKLFF
17	TRBV6-1	TRBD2	TRBJ2-1	CASSGGSTSGSYNEQFF
13	TRBV9	-	TRBJ2-1	CASSVDGNHEQFF
15	TRBV6-6	TRBD1	TRBJ2-5	CASSYSPGQGGAQYF
14	TRBV7-8	-	TRBJ1-1	CASRWGGADTEAFF
13	TRBV2	TRBD1	TRBJ1-2	CASSEGTGWGYTF
17	TRBV10-2	TRBD2	TRBJ2-3	CASSEIPGLATTDTQYF
13	TRBV6-6	-	TRBJ1-1	CASSSRGDSVAFF
15	TRBV7-8	-	TRBJ2-7	CASSFGHLGPYEQYF
15	TRBV6-5	-	TRBJ1-1	CASSSGRLAGTEAFF
13	TRBV5-4	-	TRBJ1-2	CASSLGGGYGYTF
14	TRBV9	TRBD1	TRBJ1-4	CASSVQGANEKLFF
16	TRBV27	TRBD1	TRBJ1-1	CASSLFPGQGTTEAFF
12	TRBV5-1	-	TRBJ1-6	CASSLNNSPLHF
13	TRBV28	-	TRBJ2-7	CASRVGSSYEQYF
13	TRBV18	-	TRBJ1-2	CASSPGGAGGYTF
11	TRBV29-1	-	TRBJ1-2	CSISGNYGYTF
15	TRBV18	TRBD1	TRBJ1-1	CASSASGTANTEAFF
13	TRBV30	-	TRBJ1-2	CAWSQAGQDGYTF
15	TRBV3-1/TRBV3-2	-	TRBJ1-5	CASSLGTLSNQPQHF
14	TRBV6-6	TRBD1	TRBJ1-5	CASSYSTGGQPQHF
15	TRBV5-8	-	TRBJ2-3	CASSLGLAITDTQYF
13	TRBV19	-	TRBJ1-1	CASSTGGATEAFF
13	TRBV2	TRBD1	TRBJ1-1	CASSSTGGTEAFF
12	TRBV12-5	-	TRBJ1-1	CATVGANTEAFF
18	TRBV13	TRBD2	TRBJ2-2	CASSLWDQRGALPGELFF
13	TRBV29-1	-	TRBJ1-2	CSVARGLEYGYTF
15	TRBV10-2	TRBD2	TRBJ2-1	CASSDVLAAYNEQFF
14	TRBV5-1	-	TRBJ1-2	CASSWAQGNYGYTF
13	TRBV4-1	TRBD2	TRBJ2-1	CASSQGVGGALFF
13	TRBV28	-	TRBJ2-7	CASSLQEVGEQYF
13	TRBV10-3	-	TRBJ1-2	CAISEGAVYGYTF
15	TRBV5-4	-	TRBJ2-5	CASSKDSRGQETQYF
13	TRBV12-3/TRBV12-4	-	TRBJ1-2	CASTPTGTYGYTF
12	TRBV19	TRBD1	TRBJ1-1	CASTRTGTEAFF
18	TRBV5-5	TRBD1	TRBJ1-3	CASRPGQGAHTAGNTIYF
16	TRBV5-1	TRBD1	TRBJ1-3	CASSLQGQGTGNTIYF
15	TRBV2	TRBD1	TRBJ1-5	CASQGQGTSNQPQHF
14	TRBV5-4	-	TRBJ1-2	CASSPGEANYGYTF